These 22 T cell receptor beta chains were all obtained from the same sample, sequenced in a study of blood T cell repertoires in COVID-19. Clones were sequenced by immunoSEQ multiplex PCR, and TCRdb holds only the in-frame ones, with some missing. The sample includes approximately 82,000 clones, around 80% seen only once; the top ten take 36%. Sequenced sample: peripheral blood. The source is a woman aged 70-85 years with acute or convalescent COVID-19.

The chain joins TRBV27 to TRBJ1-1; D call uncertain. Looked up from germline, CDR1 is MNHEY and CDR2 is SMNVEV (reference sequence). The CDR3 is 12 amino acids. V shed 5 bases and J shed 11 bases, with 15 bases lying between them. Here the CDR3 DNA reads TGTGCCAGCAGTGAGAAAGGGAGTAGGGCTTTCTTT. Translation gives CASSEKGSRAFF.

The chain couples TRBV4-1 to TRBJ2-1; 10 bases fit TRBD1. Trimming cost V 7 bases and J 5 bases; bases outside gene matches: 14. The CDR3 is 17 residues long. Germline loops: CDR1 MGHRA, CDR2 YSYEKL. The CDR3 loop reads CASTGQGGRTRNNEQFF. CDR3 DNA sequence: TGCGCCAGCACAGGACAGGGGGGAAGGACGAGGAACAATGAGCAGTTCTTC.

Here the CDR3 reads CAWSNGRGGIDTQYF. For the CDR3, the DNA is TGTGCCTGGAGCAATGGGAGGGGAGGAATAGATACGCAGTATTTT. The chain is built from TRBV30 and TRBJ2-3; TRBD2 matches at 7 bases. The CDR3 has 15 residues. The V and J ends lost 3 bases and 5 bases, in that order; junction bases with no gene match: 11. CDR1 and CDR2 (germline): GTSNPN, SVGIG (reference sequence). The full variable domain, with the rest looked up from reference TRBV30 and TRBJ2-3, is SQTIHQWPATLVQPVGSPLSLECTVEGTSNPNLYWYRQAAGRGLQLLFYSVGIGQISSEVPQNLSASRPQDRQFILSSKKLLLSDSGFYLCAWSNGRGGIDTQYFGPGTRLTVL.

V usage is TRBV9 and J usage is TRBJ1-1; tentatively, D is TRBD1 (6 bases). The CDR3 is made up of 15 amino acids. Germline V gene sequence: CDR1 SGDLS, CDR2 YYNGEE. Trimming removed 6 bases from V and 5 bases from J, with 20 bases in between. CDR3 nucleotides: TGTGCCAGCACAGTAGGTATGGGGGCGCAAACTGAAGCTTTCTTT. This gives the protein CASTVGMGAQTEAFF.

CDR3 nucleotide sequence: TGTGCCAGCAGTGAGAGACAGGGGTTGACAGGGGAGCTGTTTTTT. As protein: CASSERQGLTGELFF. The chain carries TRBV6-6 and TRBJ2-2; 8 bases align to TRBD1. The trim removed 5 bases at V and 8 bases at J, leaving 10 bases unmatched. Germline V gene sequence: CDR1 MNHNY, CDR2 SVGAGI (reference sequence). The CDR3 is 15 residues long.

The V call is TRBV6-5, the J call TRBJ2-3; 7 nucleotides agree with TRBD1. Trimming removed 10 bases from V and 2 bases from J; junction bases left unmatched: 9. The CDR3 extends over 14 amino acids. CDR1 and CDR2 (germline): MNHEY, SVGAGI. The CDR3 region has the DNA TGTGCCACTGCAGCCGGGACAGACACAGATACGCAGTATTTT. Its protein is CATAAGTDTDTQYF.

V gene TRBV3-1 (or the pseudogene TRBV3-2) combines with J gene TRBJ2-1; D unclear. Germline CDR1 reads LGHDT; CDR2 reads YNNKEL (reference sequence). Trimming removed 0 bases from V and 7 bases from J, with 13 bases in between. The CDR3 has 15 amino acids. DNA for the CDR3: TGTGCCAGCAGCCAAGAGTTCGGGTGGCTTAATGAGCAGTTCTTC. The encoded protein is CASSQEFGWLNEQFF.

V and J are TRBV19 and TRBJ2-2; 16 bases are shared with TRBD2. Germline V CDR1 and CDR2: LNHDA, SQIVND (reference sequence). The CDR3 covers 21 residues. Trimming took 3 bases from V and 3 from J; bases not matched to a gene: 13. The CDR3 DNA sequence: TGTGCCAGTAGTATTTCCGCGGGAGATGGGACTAGCGGGAGGGACACCGGGGAGCTGTTTTTT. It yields the protein CASSISAGDGTSGRDTGELFF.

V usage is TRBV3-1 (or the pseudogene TRBV3-2) and J usage is TRBJ2-3; weak D call: TRBD2 (5 bases). V lost 1 base and J lost 2, with 19 bases in between. Looked up from germline, CDR1 is LGHDT and CDR2 is YNNKEL (reference sequence). This CDR3 region has 18 residues. Written as DNA, the CDR3 is TGTGCCAGCAGCCAAGTCCCCCCGAGGGAACTTTACACAGATACGCAGTATTTT. This codes for CASSQVPPRELYTDTQYF.

This chain connects TRBV5-1 to TRBJ1-1; 7 nucleotides match TRBD1. Germline V CDR1 and CDR2: SGHRS, YFSETQ. The CDR3 has 15 amino acids. J lost 0 bases, V lost 4 bases, and 6 bases had no gene match. CDR3 protein: CASSPDTGVNTEAFF. The CDR3 bases are TGCGCCAGCAGCCCAGATACAGGGGTGAACACTGAAGCTTTCTTT.

The rearrangement uses TRBV13 and TRBJ1-4, with 7 bases fitting TRBD1. V shed 5 bases, J shed 7 bases, and the junction held 10 bases outside the gene matches. This CDR3 has 15 residues. Germline V gene sequence: CDR1 PRHDT, CDR2 FYEKMQ (reference sequence). CDR3 in amino acids: CASSPQTGSGEKLFF. The CDR3 DNA reads as TGTGCCAGCAGCCCGCAGACAGGGAGCGGTGAAAAACTGTTTTTT. The full variable domain, with the rest looked up from reference TRBV13 and TRBJ1-4, is AAGVIQSPRHLIKEKRETATLKCYPIPRHDTVYWYQQGPGQDPQFLISFYEKMQSDKGSIPDRFSAQQFSDYHSELNMSSLELGDSALYFCASSPQTGSGEKLFFGSGTQLSVL.

The chain carries TRBV14 and TRBJ2-1; TRBD1 agrees at 8 bases. The V gene's germline CDR1 is SGHDN and CDR2 FVKESK. The CDR3 totals 13 residues. The V gene end was trimmed by 3 bases and the J gene end by 6 bases; junction bases not matched to a gene: 1. The DNA for the CDR3 is TGTGCCAGCAGCCAGGACAGGGTCAATGAGCAGTTCTTC. Translated: CASSQDRVNEQFF.

As for this clone: This sample also contains other DNA sequences that code for the same CDR3. The V and J genes are TRBV27 and TRBJ1-6, with 9 bases aligning to TRBD1. Germline V gene lookup returns CDR1 MNHEY and CDR2 SMNVEV (reference sequence). J was trimmed by 7 bases and V by 2 bases; bases with no gene match: 3. The length of the CDR3 is 15 residues. The CDR3 sequence: CASSLRGQGNSPLHF. In DNA form, the CDR3 reads TGTGCCAGCAGTTTACGGGGACAGGGAAATTCACCCCTCCACTTT.

The V call is TRBV9, the J call TRBJ1-6; D might be TRBD1 (5 bases). Germline CDR1 reads SGDLS; CDR2 reads YYNGEE. The CDR3 is 15 amino acids. V was trimmed by 4 bases and J by 8 bases, leaving 16 bases between them. The CDR3 region is CASSPSRGEHSPLHF. In DNA form, the CDR3 reads TGTGCCAGCAGCCCGAGTCGGGGGGAGCATTCACCCCTCCACTTT.

The chain recombines TRBV20-1 with TRBJ1-2, with D hard to call. The V gene lost 3 bases and the J gene lost 12 bases, with 8 bases spanning the gap. The germline gives CDR1 DFQATT, CDR2 SNEGSKA (reference sequence). The CDR3 consists of 9 residues. The DNA of the CDR3 is TGCAGTGCTAGCTCCCCCCACACCTTC. It codes for CSASSPHTF.

The chain has TRBV19 and TRBJ2-7; 10 bases are shared with TRBD1. Germline CDR1 is LNHDA and CDR2 is SQIVND (reference sequence). With 10 bases clipped from V and 5 bases from J, the junction kept 11 bases outside the gene matches. This CDR3 region has 14 residues. The CDR3 loop reads CATYGGGQGNEQYF. In nucleotides, the CDR3 is TGTGCCACTTACGGAGGGGGACAGGGGAACGAGCAGTACTTC.

V and J are TRBV6-2 or TRBV6-3 and TRBJ1-5, with D maybe TRBD1 (5 bases). Germline values: CDR1 MNHEY, CDR2 SVGEGT. The ends were cut back, 5 bases at V and 3 bases at J, with 14 bases in the middle. The CDR3 spans 15 residues. DNA of the CDR3: TGTGCCAGCAGTCTCTTTGGCAGGGCCAATCAGCCCCAGCATTTT. Translating gives CASSLFGRANQPQHF.

The chain links TRBV2 to TRBJ1-1; D remains ambiguous. Germline V gene sequence: CDR1 SNHLY, CDR2 FYNNEI. The ends were cut back, 3 bases at V and 0 bases at J, with 8 bases in the middle. This CDR3 spans 14 amino acids. The CDR3, as DNA: TGTGCCAGCAGTGACCTGGGCCTGAACACTGAAGCTTTCTTT. Protein sequence: CASSDLGLNTEAFF. Based on the CDR3 plus reference TRBV2 and TRBJ1-1, the full variable domain is EPEVTQTPSHQVTQMGQEVILRCVPISNHLYFYWYRQILGQKVEFLVSFYNNEISEKSEIFDDQFSVERPDGSNFTLKIRSTKLEDSAMYFCASSDLGLNTEAFFGQGTRLTVV.

This sequence joins TRBV3-1 (or the pseudogene TRBV3-2) and TRBJ2-1; 10 bases are shared with TRBD1. Trimming at V came to 3 bases and at J to 0 bases, leaving 5 bases not matched to a gene. The CDR3 consists of 17 residues. Germline loops: CDR1 LGHDT, CDR2 YNNKEL (reference sequence). CDR3 protein: CASSQRTGGSSYNEQFF. DNA for the CDR3: TGTGCCAGCAGCCAGCGGACAGGGGGGAGCTCCTACAATGAGCAGTTCTTC.

The V and J genes are TRBV2 and TRBJ2-5; D call uncertain. In germline, CDR1 is SNHLY, CDR2 FYNNEI. The CDR3 loop spans 13 amino acids. V lost 2 bases, J lost 4 bases, and 8 bases lay in between. CDR3 nucleotide sequence: TGTGCCAGCAGTGAATTCGCGATAGAGACCCAGTACTTC. Protein: CASSEFAIETQYF.

This clone occurred once. This chain joins TRBV24-1 and TRBJ1-5; D unclear. V gave up 6 bases and J gave up 0 bases, with 11 bases separating them. The CDR3 totals 15 residues. CDR1 and CDR2 from the germline V gene are KGHDR and SFDVKD. DNA for the CDR3: TGTGCCACCAGTAGAGGACGGGGTAGCAATCAGCCCCAGCATTTT. Its translation is CATSRGRGSNQPQHF.

The chain joins TRBV4-1 to TRBJ2-3; 10 bases agree with TRBD2. Germline lookup yields CDR1 MGHRA and CDR2 YSYEKL. With 1 base clipped from V and 1 base from J, the junction kept 8 bases outside the gene matches. The CDR3 is 18 amino acids. For the CDR3, the DNA is TGCGCCAGCAGCCAAGGCTCTAGCGGGAGAAGGGGCACAGATACGCAGTATTTT. Residues: CASSQGSSGRRGTDTQYF.